Listed below are T cell receptor beta chains from one sample, sequenced in a study of shared clonotypes between healthy human individuals. The assay was immunoSEQ multiplex PCR, and TCRdb's table has in-frame clones only and misses some. The sample lists around 550,000 clones, approximately 95% seen once, with 0.095% to 0.14% in the top ten. The sequenced material came from naive CD8+ T cells sorted from blood. The receptors here all came from a woman aged 25-40 years in good health. The CDR3 runs from the conserved cysteine through the conserved F or W. D genes are given only for firm matches. Clone size appears in some rows only: once, few, many, or a class for an expanded clone.

>NA|TRBV6-6|NA|TRBJ1-1
TGTGCCAGCAGTTACGGGCTACTGCGCACTGAAGCTTTCTTT
CASSYGLLRTEAFF
>NA|TRBV27|NA|TRBJ1-1
TGTGCCAGCAGTTTAGGGGTCGGCACTGAAGCTTTCTTT
CASSLGVGTEAFF
>NA|TRBV6-1|NA|TRBJ2-7
TGTGCCAGCATCGGAGGGGAGTTCTACGAGCAGTACTTC
CASIGGEFYEQYF
>NA|TRBV7-8|NA|TRBJ2-3
TGTGCCAGCAGCTTAGCTGAATTCACAGATACGCAGTATTTT
CASSLAEFTDTQYF
>TRBD2|TRBV28|NA|TRBJ2-5
TGTGCCAGCAGTTTCCGACTAGCGGGAAAGGAGACCCAGTACTTC
CASSFRLAGKETQYF
>NA|TRBV5-6|NA|TRBJ2-3
TGTGCCAGCAGCTTGTCTTTCCCAGATACGCAGTATTTT
CASSLSFPDTQYF
>NA|TRBV7-6|NA|TRBJ2-1
TGTGCCAGCAGCTTATCTCGTCGGTACGTCAGTGAGCAGTTCTTC
CASSLSRRYVSEQFF
>NA|TRBV5-6|NA|TRBJ2-3
TGTGCCAGCAGCTTGGAGGGATGGGCAGATACGCAGTATTTT
CASSLEGWADTQYF
>NA|TRBV28|once|TRBJ1-1
TGTGCCAGCAGTTCCTATAGGGAGGCCGTCACTGAAGCTTTCTTT
CASSSYREAVTEAFF
>TRBD2|TRBV5-4|NA|TRBJ2-7
TGTGCCAGCAGCCAAGACGGGGAACTAGCGGAGAGCTCCTACGAGCAGTACTTC
CASSQDGELAESSYEQYF
>NA|TRBV19|NA|TRBJ1-2
TGTGCCAGTAGACAGGAGAACTATGGCTACACCTTC
CASRQENYGYTF
>NA|TRBV30|NA|TRBJ2-5
TGTGCCTGGAGTGTGGGGGACTTCCAAGAGACCCAGTACTTC
CAWSVGDFQETQYF
>NA|TRBV6-5|NA|TRBJ1-1
TGTGCCAGCGGTTTTAGGGAGGGTCGGACTGAAGCTTTCTTT
CASGFREGRTEAFF
>NA|TRBV7-9|NA|TRBJ2-6
TGTGCCAGCAGCCCCACCTTCAGCTCTGGGGCCAACGTCCTGACTTTC
CASSPTFSSGANVLTF
>NA|TRBV19|once|TRBJ2-7
TGTGCCAGTAGTATGGTCGCGGGGCTCTACGAGCAGTACTTC
CASSMVAGLYEQYF
>NA|TRBV11-2|NA|TRBJ2-7
TGTGCCAGCAGCTTGGACCCGACGCTGTACGAGCAGTACTTC
CASSLDPTLYEQYF
>NA|TRBV6-1|NA|TRBJ2-1
TGTGCCAGCAGTGAAGGGGTGGTTGGCTCTATCCACAATGAGCAGTTCTTC
CASSEGVVGSIHNEQFF
>NA|TRBV5-4|NA|TRBJ1-6
TGTGCCAGCAGCTATTTTGTTGGATCACCCCTCCACTTT
CASSYFVGSPLHF
>NA|TRBV2|NA|TRBJ2-7
TGTGCCAGCAGGGACCTGACAGGCCAGCCCTCTATCGAGCAGTACTTC
CASRDLTGQPSIEQYF
>TRBD2|TRBV28|NA|TRBJ2-7
TGTGCCAGCAGTCCCCTCGCGGGAGGGACGGCTAGTTACGAGCAGTACTTC
CASSPLAGGTASYEQYF
>TRBD1|TRBV27|NA|TRBJ1-5
TGTGCCAGCAGCACAGGGGGCGAGAATCAGCCCCAGCATTTT
CASSTGGENQPQHF
>TRBD2|TRBV11-2|NA|TRBJ2-7
TGTGCCAGCAGCTTATCAGGGCGGGGGTACGAGCAGTACTTC
CASSLSGRGYEQYF
>NA|TRBV6-5|NA|TRBJ1-2
TGTGCCAGCAGTCGGGACCACTATGGCTACACCTTC
CASSRDHYGYTF
>TRBD2|TRBV2|NA|TRBJ2-3
TGTGCCAGCAGTGAAACCCTAGCGGGAGCTACGCAGTATTTT
CASSETLAGATQYF
>TRBD2|TRBV28|NA|TRBJ2-2
TGTGCCAGCCTCGGACTAGGAGACACCGGGGAGCTGTTTTTT
CASLGLGDTGELFF
>NA|TRBV7-8|NA|TRBJ2-7
TGTGCCAGCAGCTTTCAGGGTGGCTCCTACGAGCAGTACTTC
CASSFQGGSYEQYF
>NA|TRBV5-1|NA|TRBJ2-7
TGCGCCAGCAGGGCCGCAGGGACCCCTACCTACGAGCAGTACTTC
CASRAAGTPTYEQYF
>TRBD2|TRBV19|once|TRBJ2-1
TGTGCCAGTAGGCCCGGGACTAGCGGGACCAATGAGCAGTTCTTC
CASRPGTSGTNEQFF
>NA|TRBV6-5|NA|TRBJ1-2
TGTGCCAGCAGTTACTCCCAGGGGCTAGACTATGGCTACACCTTC
CASSYSQGLDYGYTF
>TRBD1|TRBV7-8|NA|TRBJ2-7
TGTGCCAGCAGCTCGGGACAGACTTACGAGCAGTACTTC
CASSSGQTYEQYF
>TRBD2|TRBV5-1|NA|TRBJ2-7
TGCGCCAGCAGCTACCGAAGCGGGAAGTTTTTCGAGCAGTACTTC
CASSYRSGKFFEQYF
>NA|TRBV5-4|NA|TRBJ2-7
TGTGCCAGCAGCTTCTCCACGCGGGTCAACGAGCAGTACTTC
CASSFSTRVNEQYF
>NA|TRBV2|NA|TRBJ2-7
TGTGCCAGCTGGAGGGACGGCAGTTGGTTC
CASWRDGSWF
>TRBD1|TRBV18|NA|TRBJ2-7
TGTGCCAGCTCATCCGGACAGGGATTATACTACGAGCAGTACTTC
CASSSGQGLYYEQYF
>NA|TRBV7-9|NA|TRBJ2-7
TGTGCCAGCAGCCCCAGGACTGCTCCCTACGAGCAGTACTTC
CASSPRTAPYEQYF
>NA|TRBV5-1|NA|TRBJ2-3
TGCGCCAGCAGCTTGTTGGTTTGGGGGAGGCTCGGCACAGATACGCAGTATTTT
CASSLLVWGRLGTDTQYF
>NA|TRBV19|NA|TRBJ2-2
TGTGCCAGCTCGGTGGCAGCGAACACCGGGGAGCTGTTTTTT
CASSVAANTGELFF
>NA|TRBV27|NA|TRBJ2-7
TGTGCCAGCAGTTTATCTCCGGGAGCCTCTTCCTACGAGCAGTACTTC
CASSLSPGASSYEQYF
>NA|TRBV7-3|NA|TRBJ2-2
TGTGCCAGCAGCTTAAAAGACACCACCGGGGAGCTGTTTTTT
CASSLKDTTGELFF
>TRBD2|TRBV5-4|NA|TRBJ2-7
TGTGCCAGCAGCTCCTTGACTAGCGGAGTGTACGAGCAGTACTTC
CASSSLTSGVYEQYF
>NA|TRBV9|NA|TRBJ1-1
TGTGCCAGCAGCGTATCCAGGAACACTGAAGCTTTCTTT
CASSVSRNTEAFF
>NA|TRBV27|few|TRBJ2-7
TGTGCCAGCAGTTTGTTGGGTTCTACCGAGCAGTACTTC
CASSLLGSTEQYF
>NA|TRBV28|NA|TRBJ1-1
TGTGCCAGCAGCAACCCGTACGGGGCCATGAACACTGAAGCTTTCTTT
CASSNPYGAMNTEAFF
>NA|TRBV28|NA|TRBJ2-7
TGTGCCAGCAGCCTGGGGGACATCCTCTACGAGCAGTACTTC
CASSLGDILYEQYF
>TRBD2|TRBV4-1|NA|TRBJ2-5
TGCGCCAGCAGCCTCAGAACCACTAGCGGGAGTAGGGAGCAGTACTTC
CASSLRTTSGSREQYF